These 14 T cell receptor beta chains share one sample of origin, sequenced in a study of cytomegalovirus exposure and HLA in healthy donors. Some clones are missing from TCRdb's copy, which holds only in-frame ones; the method was immunoSEQ multiplex PCR. Seen here are about 350,000 clones, about nine tenths observed once, and the top ten hold roughly 1.1%. What was sequenced was PBMCs. These TCRs come from a woman in her 30s in good health and CMV-seropositive.

The V call is TRBV7-8, the J call TRBJ2-6; D remains ambiguous. V shed 5 bases and J shed 2 bases, with 7 bases lying between them. Germline CDR1 is SGHVS and CDR2 is FQNEAQ. The CDR3 extends over 14 amino acids. The CDR3 DNA sequence: TGTGCCAGCAGCAGTGGGGCTGGGGCCAACGTCCTGACTTTC. Its protein is CASSSGAGANVLTF.

The chain recombines TRBV7-2 with TRBJ2-7; 7 bases fit TRBD1. Per germline, CDR1 SGHTA and CDR2 FQGNSA. V shed 5 bases and J 0 bases; nucleotides not matched to a gene: 10. CDR3 length: 16 residues. CDR3 protein: CASSPQGQPSSYEQYF. CDR3 in DNA: TGTGCCAGCAGCCCCCAGGGACAGCCGAGCTCCTACGAGCAGTACTTC.

CDR3 coding DNA: TGTGCCAGCAGCATAACTAGCGGGAGGTTTTCGGAGCAGTACTTC. Translated: CASSITSGRFSEQYF. V and J are TRBV9 and TRBJ2-7; TRBD2 agrees at 12 bases. Germline values: CDR1 SGDLS, CDR2 YYNGEE. The length of the CDR3 is 15 residues. Unmatched junction bases numbered 9, after V lost 4 bases and J lost 7 bases.

This clone was found once. The rearrangement joins TRBV4-1 to TRBJ2-7; no reliable D call. V was clipped by 4 bases and J by 0 bases, with 16 bases between them. CDR1 MGHRA and CDR2 YSYEKL come from the germline V gene. The CDR3 totals 16 residues. In nucleotides, the CDR3 is TGCGCCAGCAGCCCCTCCCTTCAGGAAAGCTCCTACGAGCAGTACTTC. It encodes CASSPSLQESSYEQYF.

This clone was recorded once. This sequence joins TRBV9 and TRBJ2-1; 14 bases agree with TRBD2. The germline gives CDR1 SGDLS, CDR2 YYNGEE. The CDR3 is 19 residues long. The trim removed 4 bases at V and 7 bases at J, leaving 16 bases unmatched. CDR3 DNA sequence: TGTGCCAGCAGCATCTCAGTTGGGACTAGCGGGGGCCAAAAAAATGAGCAGTTCTTC. Translation gives CASSISVGTSGGQKNEQFF.

This chain joins TRBV28 and TRBJ2-7; TRBD1 is a possible D gene (6 bases). The germline V and J ends were trimmed by 5 bases and 3 bases, with 14 bases remaining between them. The CDR3 contains 14 residues. CDR1 and CDR2 (germline): MDHEN, SYDVKM. Here the CDR3 reads CASSNTGHNYEQYF. The CDR3 region has the DNA TGTGCCAGCAGTAACACGGGACATAACTACGAGCAGTACTTC.

This clone appeared once. This chain's CDR3 is CASRSKGSGELFF. The CDR3 DNA follows: TGTGCCAGCAGATCAAAAGGGTCCGGGGAGCTGTTTTTT. The chain couples TRBV9 to TRBJ2-2; D gene uncertain. V lost 5 bases to trimming and J lost 6 bases, with 11 bases between them. The germline gives CDR1 SGDLS, CDR2 YYNGEE. The CDR3 consists of 13 residues.

The V gene is TRBV4-1, the J gene TRBJ1-4; D is unresolved. The CDR3 is 14 amino acids. With 11 bases removed from V and 6 bases from J, the gap between germline ends came to 19 bases. The germline CDR1 and CDR2 sequences are MGHRA and YSYEKL. The CDR3 sequence: CAEGRPVRDEKLFF. The CDR3 nucleotides read TGCGCCGAAGGGAGGCCCGTGAGAGATGAAAAACTGTTTTTT.

This sequence joins TRBV30 and TRBJ1-5; weak D call: TRBD1 (6 bases). Between the trimmed V and J ends, which lost 6 bases and 2 bases, there was a span of 11 bases. The CDR3 runs to 13 residues. Germline V gene lookup returns CDR1 GTSNPN and CDR2 SVGIG (reference sequence). CDR3 in DNA: TGTGCCTGCGGGGGGCAGGGCAATCAGCCCCAGCATTTT. This sequence encodes CACGGQGNQPQHF.

The chain is built from TRBV2 and TRBJ1-2, with 10 bases lining up with TRBD1. The CDR3 is 16 amino acids. The germline CDR1 and CDR2 sequences are SNHLY and FYNNEI. The trim removed 2 bases at V and 4 bases at J, leaving 7 bases unmatched. The CDR3 sequence: CASSESRDRGSYGYTF. Written as DNA, the CDR3 is TGTGCCAGCAGTGAAAGTCGGGACAGGGGATCCTATGGCTACACCTTC.

V usage is TRBV7-6 and J usage is TRBJ1-1, with a weak D call TRBD1 (5 bases). The CDR3 contains 13 residues. CDR1 SGHVS and CDR2 FNYEAQ come from the germline V gene. V lost 2 bases, J lost 4 bases, and 8 bases lay in between. DNA of the CDR3: TGTGCCAGCAGCTTAAGACAGAGCACTGAAGCTTTCTTT. Its protein is CASSLRQSTEAFF.

This chain connects TRBV6-5 to TRBJ2-7; tentatively, D is TRBD1 (7 bases). V was trimmed by 4 bases and J by 4 bases, leaving 11 bases between them. The length of the CDR3 is 13 residues. Germline V lookup: CDR1 MNHEY, CDR2 SVGAGI. CDR3 loop: CASSFRGVYEQYF. The CDR3 DNA sequence: TGTGCCAGCAGTTTCAGGGGGGTTTACGAGCAGTACTTC.

In this sample, this clone turned up once. The rearrangement links TRBV6-5 to TRBJ1-5; 9 bases map to TRBD1. V dropped 6 bases and J dropped 2; count of bases not matched to a gene: 2. The CDR3 covers 14 residues. Looked up from germline, CDR1 is MNHEY and CDR2 is SVGAGI. CDR3 bases: TGTGCCAGCAGGGGACAGGGTGGCAATCAGCCCCAGCATTTT. Translating it yields CASRGQGGNQPQHF.

CDR3 sequence (DNA): TGTGCCTGGAGTCCGAGATTACAAGAGACCCAGTACTTC. Protein product: CAWSPRLQETQYF. The chain joins TRBV30 to TRBJ2-5; the D is unclear. Germline loops: CDR1 GTSNPN, CDR2 SVGIG (reference sequence). This CDR3 contains 13 residues. V lost 2 bases and J 2 bases, leaving 9 bases between the germline ends.